Listed below are T cell receptor beta chains from one sample, sequenced in a study of blood T cell repertoires in COVID-19. Sequenced by immunoSEQ multiplex PCR; TCRdb stores in-frame clones only, minus some. Of about 240,000 clones in the sample, around 86% were seen once. Sequences were obtained from PBMCs or T cells enriched from blood (not recorded which). These TCRs come from a woman aged 35 to 49 with acute COVID-19. CDR3s include the opening cysteine and the closing phenylalanine or tryptophan. A D gene is named only where the DNA matches it firmly. Expanded clones get a size class; other rows say once, few or many, or leave the size out.

>few|TRBV30|TRBJ1-1|-
TGTGCCTGGAGTGTATCACAGGCGAACACTGAAGCTTTCTTT
CAWSVSQANTEAFF
>-|TRBV9|TRBJ2-1|-
TGTGCCAGCAGCGTAGTGGCTAGCGACACGAGGAATGAGCAGTTCTTC
CASSVVASDTRNEQFF
>few|TRBV5-1|TRBJ1-2|TRBD1
TGCGCCAGCAGCTTGGTGGGACAGGGGTTTGGCTACACCTTC
CASSLVGQGFGYTF
>-|TRBV5-4|TRBJ1-6|-
TGTGCCAGCAGCACTCCATCTCAGGGCAATAATTCACCCCTCCACTTT
CASSTPSQGNNSPLHF
>once|TRBV5-6|TRBJ1-2|-
TGTGCCAGCAGAATCCGGGACACCGCATTAACTACCGGCTACACCTTC
CASRIRDTALTTGYTF
>-|TRBV7-8|TRBJ2-2|TRBD1
TGTGCCAGCAGCTTGGCAGGGGGCGCGAACACCGGGGAGCTGTTTTTT
CASSLAGGANTGELFF
>-|TRBV9|TRBJ1-2|-
TGTGCCAGCAGCGGCACAGGGTCATTTGGGGCTTATGGCTACACCTTC
CASSGTGSFGAYGYTF
>few|TRBV6-4|TRBJ2-2|-
TGTGCCAGGAAGTGCCAGGACAAGTCTCACACCGGGGAGCTGTTTTTT
CARKCQDKSHTGELFF
>few|TRBV11-2|TRBJ2-5|TRBD1
TGTGCCAGCAGCTTAAGGGGGCGAATAGATAGGGAGACCCAGTACTTC
CASSLRGRIDRETQYF
>-|TRBV11-2|TRBJ1-4|TRBD1
TGTGCCAGCAGCCCGGGACAGGCCCTTAATGAAAAACTGTTTTTT
CASSPGQALNEKLFF
>-|TRBV24-1|TRBJ1-2|TRBD1
TGTGCCACCAGTGAACCGGGACAGGGATATGGCTACACCTTC
CATSEPGQGYGYTF
>-|TRBV4-1|TRBJ1-1|-
TGCGCCAGCAGCCCTAGTTGGGGGCGCGGAGCTTTCTTT
CASSPSWGRGAFF
>few|TRBV24-1|TRBJ1-5|-
TGTGCCACCAGTGATTTGGCAGGGAATCAGCCCCAGCATTTT
CATSDLAGNQPQHF
>-|TRBV12-3/TRBV12-4|TRBJ2-3|-
TGTGCCAGCAGGCGGGATGTTGTTGCGCAGTATTTT
CASRRDVVAQYF
>-|TRBV3-1/TRBV3-2|TRBJ2-1|-
TGTGCCAGCAGCCAAGATTGGTCTAGTGGGTCCTACAATGAGCAGTTCTTC
CASSQDWSSGSYNEQFF
>few|TRBV5-1|TRBJ2-7|-
TGCGCCAGCAGCTTGGGTCAGGAAATATCCTACGAGCAGTACTTC
CASSLGQEISYEQYF
>-|TRBV27|TRBJ1-4|TRBD1
TGTGCCAGCAGTCGACAGGGGGCATTTGCAAAACTGTTTTTT
CASSRQGAFAKLFF
>-|TRBV23-1|TRBJ1-1|-
TGCGCCAGCAGTCACAACCAATTCCCGGACACTGAAGCTTTCTTT
CASSHNQFPDTEAFF
>-|TRBV5-4|TRBJ2-6|TRBD1
TGTGCCAGCAGCCCAGACAGGGCCGTCTCTGGGGCCAACGTCCTGACTTTC
CASSPDRAVSGANVLTF
>once|TRBV25-1|TRBJ1-1|-
TGTGCCAGCAGTGACCCCTTAAGGGGGGGTGAAGCTTTCTTT
CASSDPLRGGEAFF
>-|TRBV7-9|TRBJ1-2|TRBD1
TGTGCCAGCAGCTTAGAACCGAGACAGGGTGGCTACACCTTC
CASSLEPRQGGYTF
>-|TRBV4-1|TRBJ2-3|-
TGCGCCAGCAGCCAAGATGCGGGGAGCACAGATACGCAGTATTTT
CASSQDAGSTDTQYF
>-|TRBV19|TRBJ2-5|TRBD1
TGTGCCAGTAGTATTGGGACAGGGGAGTGGGTCGAGACCCAGTACTTC
CASSIGTGEWVETQYF
>once|TRBV3-1/TRBV3-2|TRBJ2-1|-
TGTGCCAGCAGCCAAGATCCCCTAACGGGAGCTAGGGTCTACAATGAGCAGTTCTTC
CASSQDPLTGARVYNEQFF
>once|TRBV2|TRBJ2-3|-
TGTGCCAGCACATTCTCCCGGACAGATACGCAGTATTTT
CASTFSRTDTQYF
>-|TRBV10-1|TRBJ1-1|TRBD1
TGCGCCAGCAGTGTGACAGGGGGTAACACTGAAGCTTTCTTT
CASSVTGGNTEAFF